Following are 9 T cell receptor beta chains from one sample sequenced in a study of identical twins. TCRdb passed the 5' RACE reads through MiXCR, listing each CDR3 protein once. The sample records hundreds of thousands of distinct CDR3 sequences, around 21% being singletons. This same sample was also taken into another study, of T cells expressing NK-cell markers.

Sequenced material: PBMCs. These receptors originate from a woman aged 18-29 years in good health.

This clonotype has ten or more counts. The rearrangement joins TRBV2 to TRBJ2-7; D is ambiguous. Trimming removed 6 bases from V and 2 bases from J, with 11 bases in between. CDR3 size: 13 residues. The germline CDR1 and CDR2 sequences are SNHLY and FYNNEI. The CDR3 DNA is TGTGCCAGCAGCGACTCCCTGCCCTACGAGCAGTACTTC. This codes for CASSDSLPYEQYF.

This clonotype was counted ten times or more. The genes are TRBV5-6 and TRBJ1-2; the match to TRBD1 covers 7 bases. V shed 0 bases and J 6 bases; nucleotides not matched to a gene: 8. Germline V CDR1 and CDR2: SGHDT, YYEEEE. The CDR3 length is 15 residues. CDR3: CASSLVDREDNGYTF. In nucleotides, the CDR3 is TGTGCCAGCAGCTTGGTTGACAGGGAGGATAATGGCTACACCTTC.

J is TRBJ2-7 and V is TRBV12-3 or TRBV12-4; the D is unclear. With 8 bases removed from V and 5 bases from J, the gap between germline ends came to 7 bases. The length of the CDR3 is 10 residues. The CDR3 loop reads CASGGHEQYF. The CDR3 region has the DNA TGTGCCAGCGGTGGGCACGAGCAGTACTTC.

The chain carries TRBV6-1 and TRBJ2-7; possible D gene TRBD1, 6 bases. The V gene's germline CDR1 is MNHNS and CDR2 SASEGT. This CDR3 is 16 amino acids long. V lost 2 bases, J lost 3 bases, and 17 bases lay in between. The CDR3: CASSEFMAGVIYEQYF. The CDR3, as DNA: TGTGCCAGCAGTGAATTTATGGCAGGGGTTATCTACGAGCAGTACTTC.

Many counts were recorded for this clonotype. The chain carries TRBV12-3 or TRBV12-4 and TRBJ1-2, with 9 bases aligning to TRBD1. The CDR3 loop spans 14 amino acids. The ends lost 3 bases at V and 8 bases at J; junction bases unmatched: 7. CDR3 in amino acids: CASSLTRTGVGYTF. The CDR3, as DNA: TGTGCCAGCAGTTTGACCAGGACAGGGGTCGGCTACACCTTC.

This clonotype came up a few times. The chain employs TRBV12-3 or TRBV12-4 and TRBJ2-3, with 8 nucleotides matching TRBD1. The CDR3 loop spans 14 amino acids. The V segment lost 7 bases and the J segment 6 bases; nucleotides outside the gene matches: 9. The chain's CDR3 is CASKGQDAVDTQYF. In DNA form, the CDR3 reads TGTGCCAGCAAGGGACAGGACGCAGTGGATACGCAGTATTTT.

The chain combines TRBV3-1 with TRBJ2-7; 11 bases map to TRBD1. After removal of 7 bases from V and 6 bases from J, the junction contained 5 bases not matched to a gene. Germline V gene data show CDR1 as LGHDT and CDR2 as YNNKEL (reference sequence). The CDR3 sequence is 13 residues long. Here the CDR3 reads CASMRTGGLEQYF. CDR3 DNA sequence: TGTGCCAGCATGAGGACAGGGGGCCTCGAGCAGTACTTC.

This CDR3 is CASSSEWVRDAYEQYF. The CDR3 DNA is TGTGCCAGCAGCAGTGAATGGGTCCGTGACGCCTACGAGCAGTACTTC. The chain couples TRBV6-1 to TRBJ2-7; unclear D gene. The CDR3 contains 16 residues. Trimming took 6 bases from V and 2 from J, leaving 20 bases between them. The germline V gene has CDR1 MNHNS and CDR2 SASEGT.

This clonotype occurred a few times. The CDR3 here is CSVLAGPGDEQFF. The DNA of the CDR3 is TGCAGCGTTTTAGCGGGACCAGGGGATGAGCAGTTCTTC. The chain uses TRBV29-1 and TRBJ2-1, with 8 nucleotides matching TRBD2. This CDR3 is built from 13 residues. Trimming at V came to 5 bases and at J to 8 bases, leaving 8 bases not matched to a gene. Per germline, CDR1 SQVTM and CDR2 ANQGSEA.